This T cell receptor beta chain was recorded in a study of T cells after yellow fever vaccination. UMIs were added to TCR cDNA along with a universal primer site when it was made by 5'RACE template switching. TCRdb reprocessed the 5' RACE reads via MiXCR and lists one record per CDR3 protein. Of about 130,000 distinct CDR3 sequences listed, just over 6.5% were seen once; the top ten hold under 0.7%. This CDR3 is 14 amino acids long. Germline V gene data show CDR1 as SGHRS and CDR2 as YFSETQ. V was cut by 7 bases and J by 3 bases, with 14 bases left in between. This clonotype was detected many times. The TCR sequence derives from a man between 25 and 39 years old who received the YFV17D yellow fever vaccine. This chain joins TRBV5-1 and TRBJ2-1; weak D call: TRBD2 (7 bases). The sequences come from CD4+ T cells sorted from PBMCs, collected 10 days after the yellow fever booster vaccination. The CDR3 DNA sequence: TGCGCCAGCGGGGGGGCGCCTCACTACAATGAGCAGTTCTTC. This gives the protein CASGGAPHYNEQFF.